This entry lists 17 T cell receptor beta chains sequenced from one sample in a study of shared clonotypes between healthy human individuals. Some clones are missing from TCRdb's copy, which holds only in-frame ones; the method was immunoSEQ multiplex PCR. The data show about 1 million clones, around four fifths seen once. The specimen sequenced was memory CD4+ T cells sorted from blood. Stated subset: CD45RA-negative fraction. The source is a man younger than 35 in good health.

The V call is TRBV18, the J call TRBJ1-2; 7 positions agree with TRBD1. Germline-derived CDR1 and CDR2 are KGHSH and LQKENI. The CDR3 covers 13 residues. With 2 bases clipped from V and 8 bases from J, the junction kept 5 bases outside the gene matches. The CDR3 coding sequence is TGTGCCAGCTCACCATCCGACAGGGAAGGCTACACCTTC. It translates to CASSPSDREGYTF.

This clone occurred a few times. The V call is TRBV5-1, the J call TRBJ1-1; maybe TRBD1 (5 bases). This CDR3 comprises 15 residues. Trimming left V 0 bases short and J 3 bases short, with 12 bases between. Germline V gene sequence: CDR1 SGHRS, CDR2 YFSETQ. The CDR3 DNA reads as TGCGCCAGCAGCTTGGGACAGCCCACCGACACTGAAGCTTTCTTT. Its protein product is CASSLGQPTDTEAFF.

V usage is TRBV30 and J usage is TRBJ1-4, with 7 bases matching TRBD1. Germline V gene sequence: CDR1 GTSNPN, CDR2 SVGIG (reference sequence). With 5 bases clipped from V and 5 bases from J, the junction kept 8 bases outside the gene matches. The CDR3 covers 14 residues. Here the CDR3 reads CAWGSGGSNEKLFF. DNA of the CDR3: TGTGCCTGGGGGTCAGGGGGAAGCAATGAAAAACTGTTTTTT.

This chain uses TRBV7-6 with TRBJ2-1, with TRBD2 matching over 7 bases. The CDR3 consists of 12 residues. Per germline, CDR1 SGHVS and CDR2 FNYEAQ. J lost 6 bases, V lost 5 bases, and 1 base had no gene match. For the CDR3, the DNA is TGTGCCAGCAGCGGGGGGGGCAATGAGCAGTTCTTC. This codes for CASSGGGNEQFF.

This clone was seen only once. The chain joins TRBV7-2 to TRBJ2-3; D call uncertain. V lost 3 bases to trimming and J lost 2 bases, with 9 bases between them. Per germline, CDR1 SGHTA and CDR2 FQGNSA. There are 14 residues in the CDR3. The CDR3 sequence: CASSFDASTDTQYF. Here the CDR3 DNA reads TGTGCCAGCAGCTTCGACGCCTCCACAGATACGCAGTATTTT.

The chain couples TRBV18 to TRBJ1-1, with no clear D. Trimming pared 0 bases from V and 4 bases from J, leaving 9 bases between. The CDR3 spans 14 residues. Looked up from germline, CDR1 is KGHSH and CDR2 is LQKENI. CDR3 loop: CASSPPGGVTEAFF. The CDR3 nucleotides are TGTGCCAGCTCACCACCGGGTGGGGTCACTGAAGCTTTCTTT.

The chain links TRBV7-3 to TRBJ1-1; 12 bases map to TRBD1. Unmatched junction bases numbered 12, after V lost 5 bases and J lost 11 bases. The germline V gene has CDR1 SGHTA and CDR2 FQGTGA. CDR3 length: 15 amino acids. CDR3 region: CASSQGDRGPQGAFF. The CDR3 coding sequence is TGTGCCAGCAGCCAAGGGGACAGGGGGCCCCAGGGTGCTTTCTTT.

The chain recombines TRBV5-1 with TRBJ2-1; 7 bases align to TRBD2. Germline V gene sequence: CDR1 SGHRS, CDR2 YFSETQ. V lost 0 bases to trimming and J lost 7 bases; unmatched junction nucleotides: 10. There are 16 residues in the CDR3. CDR3 in amino acids: CASSLGGGDRLNEQFF. DNA for the CDR3: TGCGCCAGCAGCTTGGGGGGAGGGGACCGATTGAATGAGCAGTTCTTC.

The chain combines TRBV6-5 with TRBJ1-1; 9 nucleotides line up with TRBD1. Germline CDR1 reads MNHEY; CDR2 reads SVGAGI. Unmatched junction bases numbered 12, after V lost 5 bases and J lost 11 bases. This CDR3 region has 14 residues. Here the CDR3 DNA reads TGTGCCAGCAGTCGAGGACAGGGGAGCGATCCGGCTTTCTTT. Encoded protein: CASSRGQGSDPAFF.

Only a few counts were recorded for this clone. The chain employs TRBV5-1 and TRBJ2-1, with TRBD2 matching over 9 bases. The CDR3 contains 14 residues. The V gene's germline CDR1 is SGHRS and CDR2 YFSETQ. Trimming at V came to 7 bases and at J to 7 bases, leaving 9 bases not matched to a gene. The CDR3 protein is CASASGTSKNEQFF. DNA of the CDR3: TGCGCCAGCGCTTCCGGGACTAGCAAGAATGAGCAGTTCTTC. Full variable domain (missing parts from reference TRBV5-1 and TRBJ2-1): KAGVTQTPRYLIKTRGQQVTLSCSPISGHRSVSWYQQTPGQGLQFLFEYFSETQRNKGNFPGRFSGRQFSNSRSEMNVSTLELGDSALYLCASASGTSKNEQFFGPGTRLTVL.

This chain connects TRBV6-6 to TRBJ2-7; possible D gene TRBD1, 6 bases. There are 13 residues in the CDR3. V lost 7 bases and J lost 6, with 16 bases in between. CDR1 is MNHNY and CDR2 is SVGAGI in the germline V gene (reference sequence). CDR3: CASILSGAAEQYF. DNA for the CDR3: TGTGCCAGCATTCTTTCAGGGGCAGCCGAGCAGTACTTC.

This clone was seen once. V is TRBV6-6 and J is TRBJ2-7; 9 bases align to TRBD1. Germline values: CDR1 MNHNY, CDR2 SVGAGI (reference sequence). J gave up 0 bases and V 6 bases, and 3 bases lay outside the gene matches. The CDR3 covers 14 residues. CDR3 region: CASRDRGSSYEQYF. Here the CDR3 DNA reads TGTGCCAGCAGGGACAGGGGCAGCTCCTACGAGCAGTACTTC.

This rearrangement joins TRBV29-1 to TRBJ2-1; tentative D call: TRBD1 (5 bases). V lost 4 bases to trimming and J lost 4 bases, with 11 bases between them. Germline V gene lookup returns CDR1 SQVTM and CDR2 ANQGSEA. The CDR3 sequence is 13 residues long. The CDR3 DNA sequence: TGCAGCGTTGGGGGCGGCGAGTACAATGAGCAGTTCTTC. It codes for CSVGGGEYNEQFF.

About this clone: The same CDR3 arises from other DNA sequences in this sample as well. This CDR3 is CASRLAGNTGELFF. The DNA of the CDR3 is TGTGCCAGTCGGCTAGCGGGGAACACCGGGGAGCTGTTTTTT. The gene calls are TRBV19 and TRBJ2-2; 8 bases line up with TRBD2. V gave up 8 bases and J gave up 1 base; unmatched junction bases: 3. Germline V CDR1 and CDR2: LNHDA, SQIVND (reference sequence). This CDR3 is built from 14 residues.

The DNA of the CDR3 is TGTGCCAGCAGCTTAGCGGGTACAGAGACCCAGTACTTC. Translating gives CASSLAGTETQYF. This sequence joins TRBV7-8 and TRBJ2-5, with D unclear. CDR3 length equals 13 residues. The germline V gene has CDR1 SGHVS and CDR2 FQNEAQ. Trimming shortened V by 0 bases and J by 4 bases, and 6 bases separated the two germline ends.

The chain recombines TRBV5-1 with TRBJ2-5; D is perhaps TRBD1 (5 bases). V dropped 8 bases and J dropped 5 bases, with 7 bases sitting between them. The length of the CDR3 is 10 residues. Germline assignment: CDR1 SGHRS and CDR2 YFSETQ. DNA of the CDR3: TGCGCCAGAGGGGTGGAGACCCAGTACTTC. Its translation is CARGVETQYF. The whole variable domain, filled in from reference TRBV5-1 and TRBJ2-5, reads KAGVTQTPRYLIKTRGQQVTLSCSPISGHRSVSWYQQTPGQGLQFLFEYFSETQRNKGNFPGRFSGRQFSNSRSEMNVSTLELGDSALYLCARGVETQYFGPGTRLLVL.

This clone was seen a handful of times. The chain is built from TRBV28 and TRBJ1-5, with 9 bases aligning to TRBD1. Germline V gene data show CDR1 as MDHEN and CDR2 as SYDVKM. The CDR3 extends over 16 amino acids. With V trimmed by 6 bases and J by 5 bases, 11 bases remained unmatched. The CDR3 DNA is TGTGCCAGCAGGGTATTGGGACAGGGAGGGGATCAGCCCCAGCATTTT. Its protein product is CASRVLGQGGDQPQHF.